This passage covers 19 T cell receptor beta chains from one sample sequenced in a study of blood T cell repertoires in COVID-19. Generated by immunoSEQ multiplex PCR, the TCRdb table keeps only in-frame clones and is missing some. The data show hundreds of thousands of clones, about nine tenths seen once. Sequenced: PBMCs or T cells enriched from blood (not recorded which). The receptor source for this set is a man in his sixties who had recovered from COVID-19.

V and J are TRBV6-5 and TRBJ2-7, with 9 nucleotides matching TRBD1. Germline trimming cut 8 bases from V and 4 bases from J; bases unmatched to any gene: 6. The germline CDR1 and CDR2 sequences are MNHEY and SVGAGI. The CDR3 runs 13 residues. CDR3 residues: CASGGQGLYEQYF. CDR3 DNA sequence: TGTGCCAGCGGGGGACAGGGCTTATACGAGCAGTACTTC.

The chain recombines TRBV15 with TRBJ2-5; D not resolved. Between the trimmed V and J ends, which lost 0 bases and 4 bases, there was a span of 12 bases. Germline-derived CDR1 and CDR2 are LNHNV and YYDKDF (reference sequence). This CDR3 has 15 residues. The CDR3 protein is CATSREAGFAETQYF. As DNA, the CDR3 is TGTGCCACCAGCAGAGAGGCCGGGTTTGCAGAGACCCAGTACTTC.

The sample holds many counts of this clone. The chain joins TRBV7-2 to TRBJ1-1, with D perhaps TRBD1 (6 bases). The CDR3 loop spans 12 amino acids. Trimming left V 5 bases short and J 11 bases short, with 15 bases between. Germline CDR1 and CDR2: SGHTA and FQGNSA. Written as DNA, the CDR3 is TGTGCCAGCAGCCGAGGACAGTCGGTTGCTTTCTTT. Amino acids: CASSRGQSVAFF.

In its sample, this clone was seen a few times. The chain links TRBV6-1 to TRBJ1-2, with D uncertain. The V end was cut by 0 bases, the J end by 4 bases, with 15 bases between. Germline CDR1 reads MNHNS; CDR2 reads SASEGT. This CDR3 spans 16 amino acids. CDR3 in amino acids: CASSEASTAVSYGYTF. The CDR3 DNA sequence: TGTGCCAGCAGTGAAGCTAGTACAGCCGTTAGCTATGGCTACACCTTC.

The chain is built from TRBV6-5 and TRBJ1-6; 8 bases match TRBD1. The ends lost 11 bases at V and 7 bases at J; junction bases unmatched: 7. The CDR3 has 13 residues. Germline V gene lookup returns CDR1 MNHEY and CDR2 SVGAGI. The CDR3 sequence: CAAKQGVNSPLHF. The DNA for the CDR3 is TGTGCCGCTAAACAGGGGGTGAATTCACCCCTCCACTTT.

This rearrangement joins TRBV27 to TRBJ1-2; 12 positions match TRBD1. The junction had 11 bases not matched to a gene; V was cut back by 4 bases and J by 8 bases. The CDR3 consists of 16 residues. Germline CDR1 MNHEY, CDR2 SMNVEV (reference sequence). The CDR3 protein is CASSSLPGQGARGYTF. CDR3 bases: TGTGCCAGCAGTTCGCTTCCGGGACAGGGGGCAAGGGGCTACACCTTC.

The chain has TRBV24-1 and TRBJ1-1; the match to TRBD1 covers 8 bases. The V gene's germline CDR1 is KGHDR and CDR2 SFDVKD. The CDR3 length is 15 residues. Trimming at V came to 9 bases and at J to 0 bases, leaving 8 bases not matched to a gene. The CDR3: CATATGQGMNTEAFF. In DNA form, the CDR3 reads TGTGCCACCGCGACCGGACAGGGCATGAACACTGAAGCTTTCTTT.

CDR3 region: CASGPSGSDSYEQYF. In nucleotides, the CDR3 is TGTGCCAGCGGCCCTAGCGGATCGGACTCCTACGAGCAGTACTTC. V usage is TRBV2 and J usage is TRBJ2-7; 7 nucleotides match TRBD2. The CDR3 has 15 amino acids. The V gene's germline CDR1 is SNHLY and CDR2 FYNNEI. The J segment lost 0 bases and the V segment lost 8 bases, leaving 10 bases of the junction unmatched. Full variable domain (missing parts from reference TRBV2 and TRBJ2-7): EPEVTQTPSHQVTQMGQEVILRCVPISNHLYFYWYRQILGQKVEFLVSFYNNEISEKSEIFDDQFSVERPDGSNFTLKIRSTKLEDSAMYFCASGPSGSDSYEQYFGPGTRLTVT.

This sequence joins TRBV29-1 and TRBJ1-4; D may be TRBD1 (6 bases). The length of the CDR3 is 14 residues. Germline V lookup: CDR1 SQVTM, CDR2 ANQGSEA. Trimming removed 5 bases at V and 7 bases at J, with 17 bases between. The CDR3 sequence: CSVTPGGAGEKLFF. In nucleotides, the CDR3 is TGCAGCGTTACACCTGGGGGCGCTGGTGAAAAACTGTTTTTT. The full variable domain, its missing parts supplied by reference TRBV29-1 and TRBJ1-4, is SAVISQKPSRDICQRGTSLTIQCQVDSQVTMMFWYRQQPGQSLTLIATANQGSEATYESGFVIDKFPISRPNLTFSTLTVSNMSPEDSSIYLCSVTPGGAGEKLFFGSGTQLSVL.

V gene TRBV9 combines with J gene TRBJ2-3, with D possibly matching TRBD2 (5 bases). The germline V gene encodes CDR1 SGDLS and CDR2 YYNGEE. The CDR3 has 14 amino acids. V was shortened by 0 bases and J by 6 bases, with 11 bases between the two germline ends. The CDR3 DNA reads TGTGCCAGCAGCGTAGCTGTTGGGGAGGATACGCAGTATTTT. Its protein is CASSVAVGEDTQYF.

The J gene is TRBJ2-1, the V gene TRBV30, with 7 positions matching TRBD2. With 1 base clipped from V and 5 bases from J, the junction kept 14 bases outside the gene matches. Germline V gives CDR1 GTSNPN, CDR2 SVGIG (reference sequence). The CDR3 loop spans 17 amino acids. The CDR3 is CAWSDRLISSGHNEQFF. The CDR3 DNA reads TGTGCCTGGAGTGATCGACTGATTTCTAGCGGACACAATGAGCAGTTCTTC.

The V gene is TRBV30, the J gene TRBJ1-2, with a tentative D call TRBD1 (5 bases). The CDR3 loop spans 14 amino acids. Germline V gene lookup returns CDR1 GTSNPN and CDR2 SVGIG (reference sequence). Trimming left V 1 base short and J 7 bases short, with 16 bases between. Here the CDR3 DNA reads TGTGCCTGGAGTGGTGCGGGACTATTAGTTGGCTACACCTTC. Its protein is CAWSGAGLLVGYTF.

The genes are TRBV27 and TRBJ2-7; D might be TRBD1 (6 bases). Trimming pared 6 bases from V and 3 bases from J, leaving 12 bases between. The CDR3 runs 13 residues. Germline CDR1 MNHEY, CDR2 SMNVEV (reference sequence). CDR3 region: CASSLTGNYEQYF. CDR3 nucleotides: TGTGCCAGCAGCCTGACAGGAAACTACGAGCAGTACTTC.

The chain is built from TRBV10-3 and TRBJ2-7, with a weak D call TRBD1 (5 bases). The V end was cut by 4 bases, the J end by 9 bases, with 10 bases between. The CDR3 loop spans 11 amino acids. Germline-derived CDR1 and CDR2 are ENHRY and SYGVKD. This chain's CDR3 is CAISGGQGQYF. The DNA for the CDR3 is TGTGCCATCAGTGGTGGACAAGGGCAGTACTTC.

The chain combines TRBV6-5 with TRBJ1-4; 8 positions agree with TRBD1. V was pared by 8 bases and J by 8 bases, with 7 bases of the junction left unmatched. CDR3 length: 13 amino acids. Germline CDR1 MNHEY, CDR2 SVGAGI. The CDR3 loop is CASYRGGNEKLFF. Written as DNA, the CDR3 is TGTGCCAGCTACAGGGGGGGGAACGAAAAACTGTTTTTT.

The chain recombines TRBV3-1 (or the pseudogene TRBV3-2) with TRBJ1-2; D is ambiguous. This CDR3 spans 18 amino acids. The germline V gene encodes CDR1 LGHDT and CDR2 YNNKEL (reference sequence). Trimming stripped 1 base from V and 1 base from J, with 19 bases between. The CDR3 bases are TGTGCCAGCAGCCAAGTTGGCCTCCTTACCGCCATTAACTATGGCTACACCTTC. Its translation is CASSQVGLLTAINYGYTF.

The chain combines TRBV7-3 with TRBJ2-1; D is undetermined. Trimming pared 5 bases from V and 9 bases from J, leaving 17 bases between. This CDR3 is built from 14 residues. Germline V gives CDR1 SGHTA, CDR2 FQGTGA. The CDR3 protein is CASSGFSQPGEQFF. The CDR3 region has the DNA TGTGCCAGCAGCGGGTTTAGCCAACCCGGTGAGCAGTTCTTC.

CDR3 in DNA: TGTGCCATCACCAATAGCGGGAGCTCCTACGAGCAGTACTTC. It specifies CAITNSGSSYEQYF. V is TRBV10-3 and J is TRBJ2-7, with TRBD2 matching 9 bases. The CDR3 extends over 14 amino acids. CDR1 and CDR2 (germline): ENHRY, SYGVKD. Trimming removed 7 bases from V and 0 bases from J; junction bases left unmatched: 4.

The chain couples TRBV5-4 to TRBJ2-1; TRBD1 matches at 8 bases. The germline V gene encodes CDR1 SGHNT and CDR2 YYREEE (reference sequence). Unmatched junction bases numbered 15, after V lost 4 bases and J lost 6 bases. The CDR3 contains 17 residues. The CDR3 DNA follows: TGTGCCAGCAGCCCAAGGGACAGGACAGGGTTTCGCAATGAGCAGTTCTTC. Encoded protein: CASSPRDRTGFRNEQFF.